The clone carrying this T cell receptor beta chain is categorized as medium-sized. Its antigen remains unidentified. In germline, CDR1 is SGHRS, CDR2 YFSETQ. The CDR3 is 16 residues long. Trimming took off 0 bases at V and 3 bases at J, with 14 bases between the two ends. The source of the sample is a study of immune heterogeneity within non-small cell lung tumors. General study results and limits: With an R of roughly 0.31, local T-cell clonality correlated moderately but significantly with local tumor mutational burden. Multiple tumor sites within a patient showed recurrence of identical dominant CDR3 beta clonotypes; site-unique high-frequency clones were present as well. Some T-cell receptor beta clonotypes occurred at high frequency. These high-frequency clonotypes were largely distinct between individual patients.

Genomic DNA from bulk tumor acted as the template, and about 600 ng was loaded per sample. Primary tumors were biopsied several times each, far apart, intraoperatively. Patients went through curative surgery, and their non-small cell lung cancer was untreated and newly diagnosed. Having surgery with curative intent, the donors were patients newly diagnosed with non-small cell lung cancer. Multiplex PCR (32 V and 13 J primers) was used to amplify the TCR beta CDR3. MiXCR, applied by TCRdb to the multiplex PCR reads, yields one record per CDR3 protein. Here the sample spans tens of thousands of distinct CDR3 sequences, less than 35% being singletons.

The rearrangement joins TRBV5-1 to TRBJ2-3; D may correspond to TRBD1 or TRBD2 (6 bases each). Material: lung tumor tissue. The clonotype was recovered from a man aged 35 to 55 with non-small cell lung cancer. CDR3 in DNA: TGCGCCAGCAGCTTGGCGAGGGGGGCAGGAACAGATACGCAGTATTTT. Residues: CASSLARGAGTDTQYF.